These T cell receptor beta chains were read from a single sample in a study of identical twins. TCRdb processed the 5' RACE reads anew with MiXCR; each CDR3 protein has one entry. The sample gives some 760,000 distinct CDR3 sequences, approximately 18% of which show up once; less than 15% is in the top ten. These same records also appear under a second study, on T cells expressing NK-cell markers.

Material: PBMCs. All receptors derive from a woman younger than 30 in good health. Both conserved end residues are part of each CDR3. The D gene is left open where the match is weak. For some rows the clone size is stated as once, few or many, or as a class when expanded; others skip it.

>TRBV6-5|TRBJ2-2|-|-
TGTGCCAGCAGTTACTCCTGGGACAAGAACACCGGGGAGCTGTTTTTT
CASSYSWDKNTGELFF
>TRBV4-2|TRBJ2-1|TRBD2|few
TGTGCCAGCAGCCCCCACCCGGGGGGGCCCGGCAATGAGCAGTTCTTC
CASSPHPGGPGNEQFF
>TRBV29-1|TRBJ2-1|TRBD2|-
TGCAGCGCAGAGGGGGCGGCCGGGACTAGCGGGAGGAATGAGCAGTTCTTC
CSAEGAAGTSGRNEQFF
>TRBV27|TRBJ1-2|TRBD1|-
TGTGCCAGCCTGTCCCGGGACAGGGTGGGGGGCTACACCTTC
CASLSRDRVGGYTF
>TRBV6-1|TRBJ1-1|-|many
TGTGCCAGCAGTCCGAAGGCGATGAACACTGAAGCTTTCTTT
CASSPKAMNTEAFF
>TRBV14|TRBJ2-2|-|-
TGTGCCAGCAGCCAACGGGGGGCATATAACACCGGGGAGCTGTTTTTT
CASSQRGAYNTGELFF
>TRBV15|TRBJ2-1|-|-
TGTGCCACCAGTCCCGGTTGGGGAGGCCTACACAATGAGCAGTTCTTC
CATSPGWGGLHNEQFF
>TRBV29-1|TRBJ2-7|-|-
TGCAGCGTCCGAGATATCCAGGGTGCAGACGAGCAGTACTTC
CSVRDIQGADEQYF
>TRBV5-1|TRBJ2-1|TRBD1|-
TGCGCCAGCAGCGCCCCCCGGGACAGGGGGCCTGAGCAGTTCTTC
CASSAPRDRGPEQFF
>TRBV5-1|TRBJ1-5|-|-
TGCGCCAGCAGCTTGAGTGGATCTAGCAATCAGCCCCAGCATTTT
CASSLSGSSNQPQHF